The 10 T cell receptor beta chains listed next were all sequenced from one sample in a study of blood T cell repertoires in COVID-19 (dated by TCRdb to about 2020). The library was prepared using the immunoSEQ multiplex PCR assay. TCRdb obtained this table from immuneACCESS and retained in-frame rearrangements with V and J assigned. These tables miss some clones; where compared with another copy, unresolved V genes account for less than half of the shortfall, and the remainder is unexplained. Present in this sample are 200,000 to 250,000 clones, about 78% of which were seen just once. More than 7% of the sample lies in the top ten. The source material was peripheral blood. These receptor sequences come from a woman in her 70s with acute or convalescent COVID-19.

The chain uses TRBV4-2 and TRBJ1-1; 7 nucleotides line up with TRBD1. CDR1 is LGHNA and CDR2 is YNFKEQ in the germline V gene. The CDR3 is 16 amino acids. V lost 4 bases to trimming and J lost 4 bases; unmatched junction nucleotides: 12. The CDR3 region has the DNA TGTGCCAGCAGCCCCCGGGGCACAGGGGTAGGCACTGAAGCTTTCTTT. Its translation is CASSPRGTGVGTEAFF.

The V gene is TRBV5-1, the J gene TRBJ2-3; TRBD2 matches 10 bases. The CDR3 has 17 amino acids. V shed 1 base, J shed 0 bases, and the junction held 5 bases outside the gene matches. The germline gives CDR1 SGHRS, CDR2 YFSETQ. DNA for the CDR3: TGCGCCAGCAGCTTGCCTAGCGGGGGCCCTAGCACAGATACGCAGTATTTT. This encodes CASSLPSGGPSTDTQYF.

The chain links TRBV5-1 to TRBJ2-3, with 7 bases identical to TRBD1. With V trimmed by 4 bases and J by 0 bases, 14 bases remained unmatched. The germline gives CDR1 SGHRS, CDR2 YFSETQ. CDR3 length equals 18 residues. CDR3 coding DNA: TGCGCCAGCAGCCCCCTAGGACAGGCATTAACTAGCACAGATACGCAGTATTTT. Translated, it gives CASSPLGQALTSTDTQYF.

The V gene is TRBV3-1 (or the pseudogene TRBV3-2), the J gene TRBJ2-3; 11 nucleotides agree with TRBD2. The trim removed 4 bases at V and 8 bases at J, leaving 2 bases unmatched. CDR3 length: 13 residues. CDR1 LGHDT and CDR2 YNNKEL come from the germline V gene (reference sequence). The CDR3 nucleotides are TGTGCCAGCAGCCTAGCGGGGGGGACTACGCAGTATTTT. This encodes CASSLAGGTTQYF.

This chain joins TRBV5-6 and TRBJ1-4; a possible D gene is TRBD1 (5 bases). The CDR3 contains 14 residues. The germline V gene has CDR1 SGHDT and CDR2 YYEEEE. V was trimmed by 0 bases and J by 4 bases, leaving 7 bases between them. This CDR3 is CASSLGQLNEKLFF. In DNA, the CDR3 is TGTGCCAGCAGCTTGGGACAGCTTAATGAAAAACTGTTTTTT.

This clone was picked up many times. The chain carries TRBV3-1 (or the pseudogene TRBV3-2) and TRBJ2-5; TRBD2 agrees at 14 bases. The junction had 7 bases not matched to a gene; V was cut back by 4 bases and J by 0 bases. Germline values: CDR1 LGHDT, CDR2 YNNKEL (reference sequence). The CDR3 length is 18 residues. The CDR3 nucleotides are TGTGCCAGCAGCCCGCGACTAGCGGGGGGGATGTACCAAGAGACCCAGTACTTC. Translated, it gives CASSPRLAGGMYQETQYF.

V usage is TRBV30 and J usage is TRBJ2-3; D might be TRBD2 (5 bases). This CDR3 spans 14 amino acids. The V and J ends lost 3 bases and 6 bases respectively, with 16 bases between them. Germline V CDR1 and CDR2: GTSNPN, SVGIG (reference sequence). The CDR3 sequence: CAWSVDSLTDTQYF. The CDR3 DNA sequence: TGTGCCTGGAGCGTGGACTCACTTACGGATACGCAGTATTTT.

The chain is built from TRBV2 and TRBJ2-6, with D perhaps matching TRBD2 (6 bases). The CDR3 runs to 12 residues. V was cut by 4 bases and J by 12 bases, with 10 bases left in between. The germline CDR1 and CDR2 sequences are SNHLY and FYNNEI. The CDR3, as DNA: TGTGCCAGCAGTGGGGGGGAGAGCGTCCTGACTTTC. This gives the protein CASSGGESVLTF.

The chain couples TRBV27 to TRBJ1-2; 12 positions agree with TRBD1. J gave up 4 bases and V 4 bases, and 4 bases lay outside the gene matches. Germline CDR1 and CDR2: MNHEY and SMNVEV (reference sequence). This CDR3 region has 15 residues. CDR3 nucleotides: TGTGCCAGCAGTTCGGGACAGGGGGCGTTCTATGGCTACACCTTC. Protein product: CASSSGQGAFYGYTF.

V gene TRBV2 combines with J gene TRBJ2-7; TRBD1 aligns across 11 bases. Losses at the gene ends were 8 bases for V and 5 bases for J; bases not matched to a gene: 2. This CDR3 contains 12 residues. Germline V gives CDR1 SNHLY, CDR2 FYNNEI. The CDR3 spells CASGQGANEQYV. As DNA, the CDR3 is TGTGCCAGCGGACAGGGGGCCAACGAGCAGTACGTC.